This T cell receptor (beta chain) was captured by sequencing in a study of T cells after yellow fever vaccination. Study summary: Fractions with few cells were prepared using SMART-Seq v4 Ultra Low Input. Whole-study results and caveats: Booster sampling recovered most clones from primary vaccination (around 96% CD4, 88% CD8). Some clonotypes, a small share, were shared between CD4 and CD8 compartments.

Synthesis of TCR cDNA relied on 5'RACE template switching, which attached a universal primer site and UMIs. TCRdb re-analysed the 5' RACE reads in MiXCR, keeping a single row per CDR3 protein. The sample records some 300,000 distinct CDR3 sequences, around a tenth being singletons. A remark on this clonotype: The antigen is not known.

The CDR3 covers 11 residues. V was clipped by 7 bases and J by 4 bases, with 7 bases between them. Germline CDR1 is MNHNY and CDR2 is SVGAGI (reference sequence). Sequencing used CD4+ T cells sorted from PBMCs, obtained 45 days after the yellow fever booster vaccination. The gene calls are TRBV6-6 and TRBJ2-5; D not resolved. The receptor's source is a man younger than 35 who received the YFV17D yellow fever vaccine. CDR3 bases: TGTGCCAGCACCCATAGAGAGACCCAGTACTTC. Amino acids: CASTHRETQYF.